This T cell receptor (beta chain) was sequenced in a study of immune evolution from preneoplasia to lung adenocarcinoma. TCRdb's table, derived via immunoSEQ multiplex PCR, lists solely in-frame clones and lacks some. The sample holds around 5,000 clones, approximately 85% seen once. CDR3 length equals 15 residues. V was clipped by 3 bases and J by 2 bases; unmatched bases: 6. Germline CDR1 is LNHDA and CDR2 is SQIVND (reference sequence). Whole-study findings and limits: Top clone share appeared to fall from AAH through AIS, MIA, adenocarcinoma.

Worth noting for this clone: The target antigen is unknown.

This sequence originates from a person aged 45 to 59 with lung adenocarcinoma. The sample taken for sequencing was FFPE invasive lung adenocarcinoma tissue. V is TRBV19 and J is TRBJ2-7; 8 bases match TRBD1. The CDR3 spells CASSIGTGGAYEQYF. DNA of the CDR3: TGTGCCAGTAGTATCGGGACAGGTGGAGCCTACGAGCAGTACTTC.